This T cell receptor (beta chain) was profiled in a study of PD-1 blockade in classical Hodgkin lymphoma. After autologous stem cell transplantation all patients relapsed, and prior brentuximab vedotin exposure differed between cohorts. Under best response, outcomes were complete response, partial response or progressive disease. This table comes from immunoSEQ multiplex PCR, and its TCRdb copy is limited to in-frame clones, with some not included. The data hold tens of thousands of clones, with 89% observed a single time. Study conclusions and caveats: Unlike CD8+ TCR diversity, which did not rise significantly by C4D1, CD4+ TCR diversity did. Reports indicated that newly diagnosed patients had lower baseline TCR diversity than healthy donors did. Complete responders had baseline diversity similar to newly diagnosed patients.

A note on this clone: Its antigen is unknown.

This CDR3 has 15 amino acids. Trimming left V 5 bases short and J 2 bases short, with 14 bases between. Germline CDR1 is SGHVS and CDR2 is FQNEAQ. The TCR was taken from a human donor with classical Hodgkin lymphoma. Material: peripheral blood mononuclear cells (PBMCs), obtained before the second cycle of nivolumab. The chain has TRBV7-8 and TRBJ2-3, with D perhaps matching TRBD2 (5 bases). This CDR3 is CASSPGREHTDTQYF. The CDR3 nucleotides are TGTGCCAGCAGCCCAGGACGGGAACACACAGATACGCAGTATTTT.